This T cell receptor (beta chain) derives from a study of blood T cell repertoires in COVID-19. Overall study: Nucleic acid was either cDNA or gDNA, and it came from T cells, B-cell-depleted T cells, or PBMCs.

In the authors' workflow: Counts of nucleated cells, estimated from reference gene primer amplification, were obtained. The protocol was immunoSEQ multiplex PCR, while the TCRdb copy is restricted to in-frame clones and leaves out a portion. D and trimming were read from the DNA, whereas the V and J calls and clone size are those reported in that table. The sample shows 150,000 to 200,000 clones, roughly three quarters of them seen only once. Individuals drawn from under 30 US areas were roughly 18 to 89 years old. Clinical histories supplied by participants themselves formed the basis of cohort assignment. Germline V gene lookup returns CDR1 KGHSH and CDR2 LQKENI. The V and J ends lost 5 bases and 4 bases respectively, with 11 bases between them. This CDR3 has 13 amino acids.

The receptor was isolated from a woman aged 45 to 65 with acute COVID-19. The V call is TRBV18, the J call TRBJ1-1; TRBD1 is a possible D gene (6 bases). Sequencing input: PBMCs or T cells enriched from blood (not recorded which). The CDR3 coding sequence is TGTGCCAGCTCAGACACAGGGATCACTGAAGCTTTCTTT. Its translation is CASSDTGITEAFF. The whole variable domain, filled in from reference TRBV18 and TRBJ1-1, reads NAGVMQNPRHLVRRRGQEARLRCSPMKGHSHVYWYRQLPEEGLKFMVYLQKENIIDESGMPKERFSAEFPKEGPSILRIQQVVRGDSAAYFCASSDTGITEAFFGQGTRLTVV.